The 15 T cell receptor beta chains given below trace back to one sample, sequenced in a study of Graves' ophthalmopathy and Graves' hyperthyroidism. Amplifying from RNA transcripts, the study obtained TCR beta CDR3 regions. In the first round, RT-PCR was carried out with HTBI primers, and a multiplex PCR formed the second round. TCRdb reprocessed the multiplex PCR reads with MiXCR, giving one entry per CDR3 protein. The sample has hundreds of thousands of distinct CDR3 sequences, around 50% seen once; the top ten hold roughly 45%. Sequences were obtained from peripheral blood. These receptors came from an adult man with Graves' ophthalmopathy.

This clonotype was detected a few times. The chain combines TRBV5-1 with TRBJ2-7, with TRBD2 as a possible D gene (5 bases). The CDR3 consists of 18 residues. Germline V gene sequence: CDR1 SGHRS, CDR2 YFSETQ. V lost 0 bases and J 0 bases, leaving 19 bases between the germline ends. CDR3 sequence: CASSLVVRTGSSSYEQYF. The CDR3 bases are TGCGCCAGCAGCTTGGTTGTCCGGACGGGGAGTAGCTCCTACGAGCAGTACTTC.

The count of this clonotype is one. V usage is TRBV10-1 and J usage is TRBJ2-5; TRBD1 is a possible D gene (5 bases). The CDR3 extends over 14 amino acids. Between the trimmed V and J ends, which lost 4 bases and 5 bases, there was a span of 14 bases. The germline V gene has CDR1 WNHNN and CDR2 SYGVQD (reference sequence). The CDR3 DNA is TGCGCCAGCAGTGGAGCAGGGCCCCGGGAGACCCAGTACTTC. Protein sequence: CASSGAGPRETQYF.

Many counts were recorded for this clonotype. The chain employs TRBV7-2 and TRBJ1-1, with TRBD1 matching over 7 bases. This CDR3 is 14 amino acids long. Germline CDR1 reads SGHTA; CDR2 reads FQGNSA. The V segment lost 1 base and the J segment 11 bases; nucleotides outside the gene matches: 10. CDR3 amino acids: CASSLEALGTEAFF. The CDR3 region has the DNA TGTGCCAGCAGCTTAGAAGCTCTAGGGACAGAGGCTTTCTTT.

This clonotype occurred a few times. The genes are TRBV20-1 and TRBJ1-1, with 7 bases identical to TRBD1. Germline assignment: CDR1 DFQATT and CDR2 SNEGSKA (reference sequence). The CDR3 length is 15 residues. The V segment lost 6 bases and the J segment 2 bases; nucleotides outside the gene matches: 12. CDR3 loop: CSATPRTGGNTEAFF. CDR3 in DNA: TGCAGTGCCACCCCTAGGACAGGCGGAAACACTGAAGCTTTCTTT.

This chain uses TRBV6-1 with TRBJ1-1, with TRBD1 matching 7 bases. Germline V gives CDR1 MNHNS, CDR2 SASEGT. With 4 bases clipped from V and 1 base from J, the junction kept 6 bases outside the gene matches. This CDR3 has 15 amino acids. CDR3 amino acids: CASSGRQGWNTEAFF. The CDR3 DNA sequence: TGTGCCAGCAGTGGCCGACAGGGTTGGAACACTGAAGCTTTCTTT.

V gene TRBV5-8 combines with J gene TRBJ2-7; D might be TRBD1 (6 bases). The CDR3 sequence is 13 residues long. V was trimmed by 0 bases and J by 3 bases, leaving 7 bases between them. Per the germline V gene, CDR1 is SGHTS and CDR2 is YDEGEE. The CDR3 loop is CASSLEDSYEQYF. CDR3 nucleotides: TGTGCCAGCAGCTTGGAGGACAGCTACGAGCAGTACTTC.

In its sample, this clonotype was seen a few times. CDR3 in DNA: TGCGCCAGCAGCTTGAACGGGGGCACGGGCACTGAAGCTTTCTTT. It codes for CASSLNGGTGTEAFF. The chain is built from TRBV5-1 and TRBJ1-1; tentative D call: TRBD1 (6 bases). Germline lookup yields CDR1 SGHRS and CDR2 YFSETQ. V lost 1 base to trimming and J lost 4 bases, with 14 bases between them. This CDR3 spans 15 amino acids.

Of note for this clonotype: One end of the junction does not line up with germline, which may come from a read error. J is TRBJ2-7 and V is TRBV10-3; possibly TRBD1 for D (6 bases). The CDR3 totals 17 residues. From germline, CDR1 is ENHRY and CDR2 SYGVKD. Written as DNA, the CDR3 is TGTGCCAGCAGTTACTGGCCCAGGACAGATTCGACCTACGAGCAGTACTTC. Protein: CASSYWPRTDSTYEQYF.

Only a few counts were recorded for this clonotype. The chain carries TRBV7-8 and TRBJ2-6; D assignment may be TRBD1 or TRBD2 (6 bases each). The germline V gene encodes CDR1 SGHVS and CDR2 FQNEAQ. V was pared by 5 bases and J by 4 bases, with 21 bases between. CDR3 length: 18 amino acids. CDR3: CASSRTAGGRAGANVLTF. The CDR3 DNA sequence: TGTGCCAGCAGCCGAACTGCCGGGGGCCGAGCGGGGGCCAACGTCCTGACTTTC.

The chain uses TRBV7-8 and TRBJ1-2; a possible D gene is TRBD1 (5 bases). Trimming shortened V by 5 bases and J by 10 bases, and 14 bases separated the two germline ends. The CDR3 consists of 12 residues. Germline lookup yields CDR1 SGHVS and CDR2 FQNEAQ. The CDR3 DNA sequence: TGTGCCAGCAGCCTGGGGACCGAAAACTACACCTTC. It is translated as CASSLGTENYTF.

V and J are TRBV20-1 and TRBJ2-7; the D is unclear. This CDR3 comprises 14 residues. Germline CDR1 and CDR2: DFQATT and SNEGSKA (reference sequence). Trimming pared 1 base from V and 2 bases from J, leaving 12 bases between. In DNA form, the CDR3 reads TGCAGTGCTAGAGCCCCTGCGGACGCCTACGAGCAGTACTTC. The encoded protein is CSARAPADAYEQYF.

This clonotype was detected ten times or more. The rearrangement links TRBV7-9 to TRBJ2-5; D is perhaps TRBD1 (5 bases). Trimming took 5 bases from V and 2 from J, leaving 12 bases between them. CDR1 SEHNR and CDR2 FQNEAQ come from the germline V gene (reference sequence). This CDR3 is built from 14 residues. The CDR3, as DNA: TGTGCCAGCAGCCTCCCCCAGGGACAAGAGACCCAGTACTTC. It specifies CASSLPQGQETQYF.

CDR3 protein: CASSAQNDRNSYEQYF. Here the CDR3 DNA reads TGCGCCAGCAGTGCTCAGAACGACAGGAACTCCTACGAGCAGTACTTC. The rearrangement links TRBV10-1 to TRBJ2-7, with D possibly TRBD1 on 6 matching bases. The CDR3 extends over 16 amino acids. The V gene lost 4 bases and the J gene lost 0 bases, with 16 bases spanning the gap. Per the germline V gene, CDR1 is WNHNN and CDR2 is SYGVQD (reference sequence).

The chain uses TRBV9 and TRBJ1-6; weak D call: TRBD1 (5 bases). Germline V gene lookup returns CDR1 SGDLS and CDR2 YYNGEE. This CDR3 spans 13 amino acids. Trimming cost V 5 bases and J 10 bases, with 13 bases left between them. The CDR3 region is CASSWDGQSPLHF. CDR3 DNA sequence: TGTGCCAGCAGTTGGGACGGGCAGTCACCCCTCCACTTT.

V is TRBV9 and J is TRBJ1-5, with a weak D call TRBD1 (5 bases). The germline V gene encodes CDR1 SGDLS and CDR2 YYNGEE. Trimming took 0 bases from V and 3 from J, leaving 7 bases between them. The CDR3 is 14 residues long. As DNA, the CDR3 is TGTGCCAGCAGCGTAGAGGGGTTCAATCAGCCCCAGCATTTT. It is translated as CASSVEGFNQPQHF.